The present T cell receptor (beta chain) was sequenced within a study of cytomegalovirus exposure and HLA in healthy donors (dated by TCRdb to 2016 to 2017). With respect to the entire study: According to an earlier analysis of 450 to 650 of the donors, some 180 million T cells yielded 117 million unique TCR beta sequences and about 280 Gb of sequence data. The number of donors typed differed by locus, with about 629-630 for A, B, C, DRB1 and DQB1, roughly 550 for DQA1, 600 to 610 for DPA1, and approximately 470 for DPB1. On average, around 240,000 unique TCR beta nucleotide sequences were sequenced per donor among 398 genotyped donors of the cohort, with 15% to 20% of those sequences being non-productive. Using immunosequencing, the study profiled T cell repertoires from fewer than 850 subjects and related those repertoires to cytomegalovirus serostatus. Donor age, sex, ethnicity and CMV serostatus were collected together with the repertoire data. An earlier analysis of 500 to 650 of the donors applied high-throughput TCR beta sequencing to assess whether each TCR beta V gene segment acted as functional or pseudogenic. In addition to the first cohort of 650 to 800 subjects, a separate validation cohort of approximately 130 different subjects was used. The study aimed to test whether cataloging public T cell receptors could reveal signatures of past pathogen exposure. Roughly 300 gigabases of sequencing data and approximately 80 million unique TCR sequences were included in an early release covering about 700 HLA-typed donors. In a later genetic analysis, genome-wide SNP genotypes for 398 of the 666 donors were used, and that subset was treated as a discovery cohort. A later analysis re-analyzed previously published TCR beta repertoires from hundreds of donors and added high-resolution HLA genotyping to study TCR occurrence patterns. Every repertoire in the discovery cohort had been generated on one and the same sequencing platform. Among the roughly 390 genotyped donors, approximately 82% belonged to the genetic ancestry cluster associated with self-reported Caucasian donors. High-throughput TCR immunosequencing, statistical association of individual TCRs with disease status, and machine learning were combined to predict cytomegalovirus infection status. Rather than drawing on any new phenotypic data, the later analysis identified candidate immune exposures from TCR beta sequences and the way those sequences occurred across donors. Roughly 5 DR-DQ haplotypes were handled as single units for association and clustering, since linkage in the cohort was strong. HLA typing included class I and class II loci at four-digit resolution.

The germline V gene (reference sequence) specifies SGHNT as CDR1 and YYREEE as CDR2. Inclusive of the bounding cysteine and phenylalanine, the CDR3 is 15 residues long. Just the 45-base CDR3 DNA is kept, in frame starting at base 1. V is clipped by 0 bases and J by 6 bases, and the sequence between their germline boundaries is 13 bases long. Library method: the immunoSEQ multiplex PCR assay. A mixture of 60 forward primers for TCR Vbeta segments and 13 reverse primers for TCR Jbeta segments was used in the multiplex PCR. Amplification of the CDR3 region of rearranged TCR beta genes was performed with a multiplex PCR assay on genomic DNA. The Illumina HiSeq System was used to sequence the amplified TCR beta libraries as 87-base-pair reads. From the authors' description of their analysis: A later analysis tallied around 80 million unique TCR beta chains across the approximately 670 repertoires, and some 10 million of those chains were shared by two or more donors. To remove PCR and sequencing errors, raw reads were error-corrected and collapsed into unique sequences using a nearest-neighbor algorithm that merged closely related sequences. CDR3 sequences were aligned to IMGT reference sequences to assign V, D and J gene segments. Each retained sequence needed at least a six-nucleotide match to both a V gene segment and a J gene segment. A rearrangement was called productive if the CDR3 had no stop codons and remained in frame with V and J, and every other rearrangement was called non-productive. CDR3 was defined according to IMGT convention as the region running from the second conserved V-encoded cysteine to the conserved J-encoded phenylalanine. The earlier analysis of about 610 of the donors excluded any sequence lacking an unambiguous match to a single V gene segment. An earlier analysis of 550 to 650 of the donors classified V segments as functional when productive rearrangements were above 56.7% and as segregating when the standard deviation between donors was above 5%. A statistical classification framework was developed to diagnose cytomegalovirus status using the catalog of TCR beta chain sequences. A later analysis assigned V and J genes by comparing TCR nucleotide sequences with IMGT/GENE-DB human TR gene sequences. A later analysis assigned CDR3 sequences and most-parsimonious VDJ recombination scenarios with the TCRdist pipeline. In a later analysis, each TCR beta chain was defined by its CDR3 amino acid sequence together with its V-gene family, and reads lacking a unique V-gene family were excluded. A later analysis removed over 500 highly shared, low-generation-probability nucleotide sequences to deal with suspected cross-contamination and a sequencing artifact. For each public chain, a later analysis derived a clonal expansion index from normalized ranks of inferred template counts within each repertoire. Generation probabilities in a later analysis came from a VDJ recombination model fitted to out-of-frame rearrangements, and those results were checked against IGoR. In a later analysis, TCR-TCR, TCR-HLA and TCR-CMV co-occurrence was scored with hypergeometric tests, and a repertoire-size bias correction was applied to TCR pairs. In a later analysis, false discovery rates were estimated by permuting HLA or CMV assignments 20 times. In a later analysis, co-occurring TCRs were grouped using DBSCAN, with TCRdist sequence similarity added in when clustering inside HLA-allele-positive subsets. For co-occurrence clustering, repertoires with fewer than 30,000 or more than 120,000 public chains were excluded, along with 5 or 6 repertoires with anomalous nucleotide sharing. TCRdb retrieved this table from immuneACCESS and kept in-frame rearrangements only. Not all clones are present; in checked studies, unresolved V genes account for under half, and no reason is known for the remainder. Clonal size and the V and J genes are those of that table, whereas D and trimming came from the DNA. The sample yields 75,000 to 100,000 clones; about 70% were counted once. Over 0.95% of the sample lies in the top ten.

This clone was observed a handful of times. This clone's antigen is unknown. Base quality data are lacking; no much larger clone is found one base away. Points the paper makes about the study in general: The authors suggested that the approach could potentially be extended to other disease states and immunological phenotypes. The classifier was reported to diagnose cytomegalovirus status with high specificity and sensitivity in both the original and validation cohorts. An earlier analysis of approximately 570 of the donors showed that most TCR beta V segments appeared in productive rearrangements either about 87% or about 30% of the time, which broadly matched IMGT annotations. In a later analysis, the rate of TCR association differed among HLA loci, with DRB1 alleles having the most associated TCRs and HLA-C alleles having the fewest. The cohort was sequenced for TCR beta chains only, and without alpha or paired-chain data the features that could be detected were limited. HLA typing was unavailable for some donors at each locus, so association tests used only the typed subset. In a later analysis, most CMV-associated TCR beta chains were found to appear HLA-restricted, with HLA associations seemingly driven largely by CMV exposure. V-gene and J-gene trimming of TCR beta chains was associated with a missense DCLRE1C variant in a later genetic analysis, and the association was replicated in an independent cohort. Because counts were too low, seventeen rarely observed V segments, including chromosome 9 orphons, were excluded from the earlier analysis of 587 of the donors. A group of highly shared sequence variants was considered likely to be a technical artifact of the sequencing pipeline. Linkage disequilibrium might explain the correlated functional status among segregating V segments, but an unknown experimental factor could not be ruled out. Sequencing depth was assumed to be roughly uniform across donors in the presence/absence analyses, though that assumption may not hold. Some IMGT-functional V segments, including TRBV6-2 and TRBV6-3, could not be distinguished by the 87-base-pair reads and were therefore excluded. The only immune exposure information available for the cohort was CMV serostatus. Strong co-occurrence of HLA alleles, especially DR and DQ, made assigning TCR associations to individual alleles difficult. A further reported finding was that TCR beta sequences accurately predicted the HLA-A and HLA-B alleles for most subjects in the first cohort. A later analysis associated around 16,000 TCR beta sequences with specific HLA alleles at a false discovery rate of 0.05. In a later analysis, HLA-associated TCR beta chains showed more clonal expansion and lower generation probabilities than non-associated chains that were equally common. In a later analysis, several top co-occurrence clusters were reported to appear linked to parvovirus B19, influenza, CMV and Epstein-Barr virus. A few of the identified cytomegalovirus-associated TCR beta chains were confirmed in vitro to be specific for cytomegalovirus antigens. Compared with the 666-donor mean, donors in an Asian-associated ancestry cluster had fewer N-insertions in productive TCRs, according to a later genetic analysis. Most TCR sequences were observed very rarely across donors, whereas some public TCRs were present in many individuals. A total of about 150 TCR beta chains were listed by the study as associated with cytomegalovirus.

In total, 666 healthy bone marrow donors made up the cohort. Cohort members were all nominally healthy when sampled, although unrecorded immune exposures were likely present. The donor tested CMV seronegative, placing the donor among the 350 or so seronegative members of the cohort. Every donor gave a peripheral blood sample, and the peripheral blood mononuclear cells from that sample were used for TCR beta sequencing. Genomic DNA extraction from the blood cell samples was performed with the Qiagen DNeasy Blood Extraction Kit. Rearrangement joined TRBV5-4 to TRBJ2-1, with the D gene too uncertain to name. The specimen sequenced was PBMCs. This sequence was found in a female donor in good health and CMV-seronegative. The bases are TGTGCCAGCAGCTTGGTTGGTGCCGCTAGCAATGAGCAGTTCTTC. This yields the protein CASSLVGAASNEQFF.